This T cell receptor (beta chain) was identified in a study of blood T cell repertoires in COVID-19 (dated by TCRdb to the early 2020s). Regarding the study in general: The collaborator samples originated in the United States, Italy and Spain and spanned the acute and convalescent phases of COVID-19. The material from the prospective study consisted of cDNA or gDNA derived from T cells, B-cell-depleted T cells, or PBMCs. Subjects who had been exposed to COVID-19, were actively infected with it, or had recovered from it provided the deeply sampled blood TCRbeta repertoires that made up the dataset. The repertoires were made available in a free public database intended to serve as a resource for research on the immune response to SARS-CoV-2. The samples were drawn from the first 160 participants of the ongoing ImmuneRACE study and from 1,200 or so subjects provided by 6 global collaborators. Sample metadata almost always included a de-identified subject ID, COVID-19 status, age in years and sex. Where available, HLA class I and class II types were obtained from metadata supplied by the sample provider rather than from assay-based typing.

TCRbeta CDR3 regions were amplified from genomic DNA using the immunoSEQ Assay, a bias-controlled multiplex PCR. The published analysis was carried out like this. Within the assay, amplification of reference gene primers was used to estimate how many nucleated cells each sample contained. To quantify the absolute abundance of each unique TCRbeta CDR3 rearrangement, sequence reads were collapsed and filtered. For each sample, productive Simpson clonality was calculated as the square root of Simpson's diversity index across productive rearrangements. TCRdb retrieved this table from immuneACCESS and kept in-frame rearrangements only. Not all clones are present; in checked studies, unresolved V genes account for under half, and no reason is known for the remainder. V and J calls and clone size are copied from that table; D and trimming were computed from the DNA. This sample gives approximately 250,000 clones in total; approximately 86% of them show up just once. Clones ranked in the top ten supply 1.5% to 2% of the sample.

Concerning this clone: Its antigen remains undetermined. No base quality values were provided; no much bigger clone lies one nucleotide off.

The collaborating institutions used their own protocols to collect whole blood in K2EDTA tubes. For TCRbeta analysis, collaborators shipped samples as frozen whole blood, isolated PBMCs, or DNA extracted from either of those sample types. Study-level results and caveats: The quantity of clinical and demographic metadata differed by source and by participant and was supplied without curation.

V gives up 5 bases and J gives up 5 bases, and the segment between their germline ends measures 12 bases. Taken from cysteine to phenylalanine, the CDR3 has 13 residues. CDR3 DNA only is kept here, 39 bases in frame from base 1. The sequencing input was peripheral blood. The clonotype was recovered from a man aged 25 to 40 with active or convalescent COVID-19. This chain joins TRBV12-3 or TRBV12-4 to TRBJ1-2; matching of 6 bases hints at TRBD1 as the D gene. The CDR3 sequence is CASSLGQSYGYTF. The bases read TGTGCCAGCAGTCTCGGACAGAGTTATGGCTACACCTTC.